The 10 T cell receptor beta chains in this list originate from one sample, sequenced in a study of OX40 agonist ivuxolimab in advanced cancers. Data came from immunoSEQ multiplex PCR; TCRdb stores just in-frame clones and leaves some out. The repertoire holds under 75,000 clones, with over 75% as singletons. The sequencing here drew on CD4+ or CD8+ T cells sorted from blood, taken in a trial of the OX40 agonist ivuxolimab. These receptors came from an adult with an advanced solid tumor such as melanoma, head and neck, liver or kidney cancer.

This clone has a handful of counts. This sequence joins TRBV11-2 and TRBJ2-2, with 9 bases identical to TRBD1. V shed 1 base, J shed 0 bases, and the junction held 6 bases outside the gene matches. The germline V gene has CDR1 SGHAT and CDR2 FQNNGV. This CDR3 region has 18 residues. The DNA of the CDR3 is TGTGCCAGCAGCTTAGTTCTGGGACAGGGAGCGAACACCGGGGAGCTGTTTTTT. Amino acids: CASSLVLGQGANTGELFF.

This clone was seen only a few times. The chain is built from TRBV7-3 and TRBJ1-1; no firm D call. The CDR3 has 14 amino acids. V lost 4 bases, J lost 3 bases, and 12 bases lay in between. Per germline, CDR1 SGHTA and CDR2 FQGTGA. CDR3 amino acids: CASSSSRTDTEAFF. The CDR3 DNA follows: TGTGCCAGCAGCTCCTCTCGGACGGACACTGAAGCTTTCTTT.

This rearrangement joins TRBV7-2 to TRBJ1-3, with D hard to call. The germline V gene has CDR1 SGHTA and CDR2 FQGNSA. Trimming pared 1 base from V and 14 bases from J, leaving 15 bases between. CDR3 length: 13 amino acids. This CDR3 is CASSLVVGRELYF. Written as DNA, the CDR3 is TGTGCCAGCAGCTTAGTAGTTGGGCGGGAACTATATTTT. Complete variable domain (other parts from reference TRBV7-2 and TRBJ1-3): GAGVSQSPSNKVTEKGKDVELRCDPISGHTALYWYRQSLGQGLEFLIYFQGNSAPDKSGLPSDRFSAERTGGSVSTLTIQRTQQEDSAVYLCASSLVVGRELYFGEGSWLTVV.

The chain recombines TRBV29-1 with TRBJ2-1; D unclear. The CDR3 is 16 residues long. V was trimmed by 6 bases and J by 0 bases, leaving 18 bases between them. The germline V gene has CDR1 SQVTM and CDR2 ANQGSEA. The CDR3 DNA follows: TGCAGCGTCGACCTCCTAACACCGGACTCCTACAATGAGCAGTTCTTC. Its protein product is CSVDLLTPDSYNEQFF.

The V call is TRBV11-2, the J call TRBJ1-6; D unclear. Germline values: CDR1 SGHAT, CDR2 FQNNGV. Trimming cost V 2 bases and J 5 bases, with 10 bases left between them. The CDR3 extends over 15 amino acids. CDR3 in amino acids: CASSLFGQNNSPLHF. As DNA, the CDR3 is TGTGCCAGCAGCTTATTCGGGCAGAATAATTCACCCCTCCACTTT.

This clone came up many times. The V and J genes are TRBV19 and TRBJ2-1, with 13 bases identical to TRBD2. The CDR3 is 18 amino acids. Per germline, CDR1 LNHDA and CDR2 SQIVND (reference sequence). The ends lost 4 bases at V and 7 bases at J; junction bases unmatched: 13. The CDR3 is CASSTIGLAGDAGNEQFF. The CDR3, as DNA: TGTGCCAGTAGTACCATAGGACTAGCGGGGGATGCCGGGAATGAGCAGTTCTTC.

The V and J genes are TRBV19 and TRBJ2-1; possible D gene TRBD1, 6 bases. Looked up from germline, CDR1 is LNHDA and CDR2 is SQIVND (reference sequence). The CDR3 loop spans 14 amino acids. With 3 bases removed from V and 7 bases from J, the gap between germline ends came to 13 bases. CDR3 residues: CASSIRPGANEQFF. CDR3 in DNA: TGTGCCAGTAGTATTCGGCCAGGGGCGAATGAGCAGTTCTTC.

Written as DNA, the CDR3 is TGTGCCAGCAGCTTAGTTTCGGGGATGAGCAATCAGCCCCAGCATTTT. Protein: CASSLVSGMSNQPQHF. The chain recombines TRBV11-2 with TRBJ1-5; D gene ambiguous. Germline V gives CDR1 SGHAT, CDR2 FQNNGV. V gave up 1 base and J gave up 1 base, with 11 bases separating them. There are 16 residues in the CDR3.

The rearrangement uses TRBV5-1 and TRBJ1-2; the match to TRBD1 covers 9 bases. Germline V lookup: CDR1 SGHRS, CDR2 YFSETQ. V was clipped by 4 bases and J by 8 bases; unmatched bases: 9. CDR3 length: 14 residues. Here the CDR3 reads CASSPGGTGQGYTF. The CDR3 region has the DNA TGCGCCAGCAGCCCAGGAGGGACAGGGCAAGGCTACACCTTC.

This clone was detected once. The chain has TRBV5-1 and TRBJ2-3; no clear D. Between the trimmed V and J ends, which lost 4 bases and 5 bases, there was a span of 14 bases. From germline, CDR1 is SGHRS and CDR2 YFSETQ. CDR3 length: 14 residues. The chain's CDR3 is CASSTGGVGDTQYF. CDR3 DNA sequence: TGCGCCAGCAGCACGGGTGGGGTCGGAGATACGCAGTATTTT.